This is a list of T cell receptor beta chains from one sample in a study of PD-1 blockade in classical Hodgkin lymphoma. Profiled with immunoSEQ multiplex PCR; TCRdb holds only in-frame clones, not every one. The table includes roughly 31,000 clones, around 71% detected once. The sequences come from peripheral blood mononuclear cells (PBMCs), collected before the second cycle of nivolumab. The origin of the receptors is a human donor with classical Hodgkin lymphoma. Both conserved end residues are part of each CDR3. Fields, in order: D gene, clone size, J gene, V gene, CDR3 protein, CDR3 DNA. The D gene is left open where the match is weak. Size is omitted from some rows. Given values are once, few, many or a class for expanded clones.

d_gene: -; abundance: -; j_gene: TRBJ1-5; v_gene: TRBV27; CDR3aa: CASSFWGANQPQHF; CDR3nt: TGTGCCAGCAGTTTTTGGGGCGCCAATCAGCCCCAGCATTTT
d_gene: -; abundance: -; j_gene: TRBJ1-3; v_gene: TRBV2; CDR3aa: CASSELGKAGNTIYF; CDR3nt: TGTGCCAGCAGTGAATTGGGGAAGGCAGGAAACACCATATATTTT
d_gene: TRBD2; abundance: -; j_gene: TRBJ2-7; v_gene: TRBV27; CDR3aa: CASSSPGLAVYEQYF; CDR3nt: TGTGCCAGCAGTTCGCCGGGACTAGCGGTCTACGAGCAGTACTTC
d_gene: TRBD2; abundance: -; j_gene: TRBJ2-1; v_gene: TRBV4-1; CDR3aa: CASSHPSGIYNEQFF; CDR3nt: TGCGCCAGCAGCCATCCTAGCGGGATATACAATGAGCAGTTCTTC
d_gene: -; abundance: -; j_gene: TRBJ2-5; v_gene: TRBV18; CDR3aa: CASSLLADPPFETQYF; CDR3nt: TGTGCCAGCTCACTTTTAGCGGATCCCCCGTTTGAGACCCAGTACTTC
d_gene: TRBD2; abundance: -; j_gene: TRBJ2-5; v_gene: TRBV19; CDR3aa: CASAGADGGKETQYF; CDR3nt: TGTGCCAGCGCCGGGGCAGACGGGGGGAAGGAGACCCAGTACTTC
d_gene: TRBD2; abundance: once; j_gene: TRBJ2-7; v_gene: TRBV27; CDR3aa: CASTLPTTSGRYEQYF; CDR3nt: TGTGCCAGCACCTTGCCTACGACTAGCGGGAGGTACGAGCAGTACTTC
d_gene: -; abundance: -; j_gene: TRBJ1-2; v_gene: TRBV28; CDR3aa: CASSVPFTATNYGYTF; CDR3nt: TGTGCCAGCAGTGTACCATTCACCGCCACTAACTATGGCTACACCTTC
d_gene: -; abundance: -; j_gene: TRBJ2-7; v_gene: TRBV30; CDR3aa: CAWSVQTEQYF; CDR3nt: TGTGCCTGGAGTGTACAGACAGAGCAGTACTTC
d_gene: -; abundance: -; j_gene: TRBJ2-3; v_gene: TRBV6-4; CDR3aa: CASSSLGVSSDTQYF; CDR3nt: TGTGCCAGCAGCTCCTTAGGGGTTTCATCAGATACGCAGTATTTT
d_gene: TRBD2; abundance: few; j_gene: TRBJ2-2; v_gene: TRBV27; CDR3aa: CAAGGATGELFF; CDR3nt: TGTGCCGCGGGGGGGGCAACCGGGGAGCTGTTTTTT
d_gene: TRBD1; abundance: once; j_gene: TRBJ2-3; v_gene: TRBV4-1; CDR3aa: CASSPPTTGAHTQYF; CDR3nt: TGCGCCAGCAGCCCACCGACGACAGGGGCGCATACGCAGTATTTT
d_gene: -; abundance: medium-sized; j_gene: TRBJ1-2; v_gene: TRBV5-1; CDR3aa: CASSLEGVYGYTF; CDR3nt: TGCGCCAGCAGCTTGGAAGGGGTCTATGGCTACACCTTC
d_gene: TRBD1; abundance: few; j_gene: TRBJ2-2; v_gene: TRBV10-3; CDR3aa: CAISNRGQGTGELFF; CDR3nt: TGTGCCATCAGCAACAGGGGGCAGGGGACCGGGGAGCTGTTTTTT
d_gene: -; abundance: -; j_gene: TRBJ1-2; v_gene: TRBV28; CDR3aa: CASTFRDRTSNYGYTF; CDR3nt: TGTGCCAGCACCTTCAGAGACAGGACTTCAAACTATGGCTACACCTTC
d_gene: TRBD1; abundance: -; j_gene: TRBJ1-1; v_gene: TRBV6-1; CDR3aa: CATTYGQGTNTEAFF; CDR3nt: TGTGCCACCACGTATGGACAGGGTACGAACACTGAAGCTTTCTTT
d_gene: -; abundance: -; j_gene: TRBJ1-4; v_gene: TRBV20-1; CDR3aa: CSASRGPELFF; CDR3nt: TGCAGTGCGTCGAGGGGTCCAGAACTGTTTTTT
d_gene: TRBD2; abundance: -; j_gene: TRBJ2-2; v_gene: TRBV11-3; CDR3aa: CASSLGLDYSGELFF; CDR3nt: TGTGCCAGCAGCTTGGGACTAGACTACTCCGGGGAGCTGTTTTTT
d_gene: -; abundance: -; j_gene: TRBJ1-5; v_gene: TRBV29-1; CDR3aa: CSLGHSNQPQHF; CDR3nt: TGCAGCCTGGGTCATAGCAATCAGCCCCAGCATTTT
d_gene: TRBD2; abundance: -; j_gene: TRBJ2-1; v_gene: TRBV5-1; CDR3aa: CASSLGLARTDEQFF; CDR3nt: TGCGCCAGCAGCTTGGGACTAGCGAGGACGGATGAGCAGTTCTTC
d_gene: -; abundance: -; j_gene: TRBJ2-5; v_gene: TRBV29-1; CDR3aa: CSAGPQQETQYF; CDR3nt: TGCAGCGCCGGGCCCCAACAAGAGACCCAGTACTTC
d_gene: -; abundance: -; j_gene: TRBJ2-1; v_gene: TRBV19; CDR3aa: CASSTQPLQGKQFF; CDR3nt: TGTGCCAGTAGTACTCAACCACTACAGGGAAAGCAGTTCTTC